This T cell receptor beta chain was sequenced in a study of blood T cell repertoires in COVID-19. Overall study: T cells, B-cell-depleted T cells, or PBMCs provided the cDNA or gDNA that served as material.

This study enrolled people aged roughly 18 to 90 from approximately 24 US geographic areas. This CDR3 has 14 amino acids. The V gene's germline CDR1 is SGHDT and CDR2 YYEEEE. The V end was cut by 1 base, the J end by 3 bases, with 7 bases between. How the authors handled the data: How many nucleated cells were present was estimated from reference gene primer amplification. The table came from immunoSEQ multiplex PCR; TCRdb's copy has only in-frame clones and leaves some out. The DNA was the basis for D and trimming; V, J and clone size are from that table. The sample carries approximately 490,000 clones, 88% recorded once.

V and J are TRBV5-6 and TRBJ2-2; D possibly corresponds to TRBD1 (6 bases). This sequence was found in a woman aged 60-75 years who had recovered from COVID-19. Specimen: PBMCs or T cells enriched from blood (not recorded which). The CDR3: CASSLNRDTGELFF. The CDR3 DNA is TGTGCCAGCAGCTTGAACAGGGACACCGGGGAGCTGTTTTTT.